Listed here are 30 T cell receptor beta chains from one sample, sequenced in a study of PD-1 blockade in mismatch repair-deficient tumors. This table comes from immunoSEQ multiplex PCR, and its TCRdb copy is limited to in-frame clones, with some not included. The repertoire holds 70,000 to 95,000 clones, roughly 80% seen once, with around 5.1% in the top ten. The material sequenced was peripheral blood, taken 44 weeks after starting pembrolizumab. The receptors come from an adult with mismatch repair-deficient cancer.

The chain combines TRBV5-4 with TRBJ2-5, with TRBD2 matching 10 bases. CDR1 is SGHNT and CDR2 is YYREEE in the germline V gene (reference sequence). V gave up 0 bases and J gave up 5 bases; unmatched junction bases: 10. The CDR3 totals 17 residues. CDR3 in amino acids: CASSLDSIAGGRETQYF. Here the CDR3 DNA reads TGTGCCAGCAGCTTGGACTCAATAGCGGGAGGCCGGGAGACCCAGTACTTC.

In regard to this clone: Within the sample, other DNA sequences also encode this same CDR3. The V gene is TRBV15, the J gene TRBJ1-5; D unresolved. Germline-derived CDR1 and CDR2 are LNHNV and YYDKDF (reference sequence). The V end lost 3 bases, the J end lost 4 bases, and 4 bases lay between the germline ends. The CDR3 has 12 amino acids. In DNA form, the CDR3 reads TGTGCCACCAGCAGGGATAATCAGCCCCAGCATTTT. The encoded protein is CATSRDNQPQHF.

The genes are TRBV5-4 and TRBJ2-1; 7 positions agree with TRBD2. Germline CDR1 reads SGHNT; CDR2 reads YYREEE (reference sequence). The length of the CDR3 is 15 residues. After removal of 4 bases from V and 7 bases from J, the junction contained 11 bases not matched to a gene. The CDR3 region has the DNA TGTGCCAGCAGCGATCAGGCGGGAGCGCGGAATGAGCAGTTCTTC. It encodes CASSDQAGARNEQFF.

This clone is a singleton in its sample. The chain recombines TRBV16 with TRBJ2-2; D is unclear. The CDR3 has 13 amino acids. The germline gives CDR1 KGHSY, CDR2 FQNENV. Trimming pared 1 base from V and 6 bases from J, leaving 6 bases between. The CDR3 reads CASSQFHPGELFF. The DNA of the CDR3 is TGTGCCAGCAGCCAATTTCACCCCGGGGAGCTGTTTTTT.

This rearrangement joins TRBV5-1 to TRBJ2-1, with 11 positions matching TRBD2. There are 16 residues in the CDR3. V lost 0 bases to trimming and J lost 4 bases; unmatched junction nucleotides: 3. Germline CDR1 and CDR2: SGHRS and YFSETQ. CDR3 coding DNA: TGCGCCAGCAGCTTGGTCGGGACTAGCGGATACAATGAGCAGTTCTTC. Translated: CASSLVGTSGYNEQFF. Based on the CDR3 plus reference TRBV5-1 and TRBJ2-1, the full variable domain is KAGVTQTPRYLIKTRGQQVTLSCSPISGHRSVSWYQQTPGQGLQFLFEYFSETQRNKGNFPGRFSGRQFSNSRSEMNVSTLELGDSALYLCASSLVGTSGYNEQFFGPGTRLTVL.

The V and J genes are TRBV29-1 and TRBJ1-1; D is perhaps TRBD1 (6 bases). The CDR3 consists of 11 residues. The V and J ends lost 7 bases and 6 bases respectively, with 12 bases between them. Germline V CDR1 and CDR2: SQVTM, ANQGSEA. The CDR3 is CSGDRTAEAFF. CDR3 coding DNA: TGCAGCGGCGACAGGACAGCTGAAGCTTTCTTT.

The rearrangement joins TRBV5-4 to TRBJ1-3, with D possibly being TRBD1 (5 bases). V was shortened by 3 bases and J by 9 bases, with 16 bases between the two germline ends. The CDR3 has 14 amino acids. Germline CDR1 and CDR2: SGHNT and YYREEE (reference sequence). The DNA of the CDR3 is TGTGCCAGCAGCTCCGGGACTCTCGGCGTCACCATATATTTT. It encodes CASSSGTLGVTIYF.

Comments on this clone: The same CDR3 also results from other DNA sequences found in this sample. This chain joins TRBV19 and TRBJ1-2; D unresolved. Germline lookup yields CDR1 LNHDA and CDR2 SQIVND (reference sequence). Deletions cut 3 bases from V and 6 bases from J, with 11 bases between. CDR3 size: 13 residues. In DNA form, the CDR3 reads TGTGCCAGTAGTATCGGAGATCTGGATGGCTACACCTTC. Amino acid sequence: CASSIGDLDGYTF.

V and J are TRBV7-9 and TRBJ1-2; D is unresolved. This CDR3 spans 15 amino acids. Per the germline V gene, CDR1 is SEHNR and CDR2 is FQNEAQ (reference sequence). With 3 bases removed from V and 8 bases from J, the gap between germline ends came to 19 bases. CDR3 protein: CASSLSAVRRHGYTF. CDR3 coding DNA: TGTGCCAGCAGCTTGTCGGCCGTTCGCCGCCACGGCTACACCTTC.

The CDR3 sequence is CASSQDATSGSEQYF. In nucleotides, the CDR3 is TGCGCCAGCAGCCAAGATGCGACTAGCGGGAGCGAGCAGTACTTC. This chain joins TRBV4-3 and TRBJ2-7; 12 nucleotides match TRBD2. With V trimmed by 0 bases and J by 6 bases, 3 bases remained unmatched. Germline lookup yields CDR1 LGHNA and CDR2 YSLEER. This CDR3 has 15 residues.

This sequence joins TRBV5-1 and TRBJ2-7, with 14 bases matching TRBD2. CDR3 length: 19 residues. The V gene's germline CDR1 is SGHRS and CDR2 YFSETQ. V lost 4 bases, J lost 1 base, and 13 bases stayed unmatched. The CDR3 spells CASSPGTSGSFSLSYEQYF. In DNA form, the CDR3 reads TGCGCCAGCAGCCCGGGGACTAGCGGGAGTTTTTCCCTTTCCTACGAGCAGTACTTC.

This chain links TRBV29-1 with TRBJ1-2; no clear D gene. Trimming took 6 bases from V and 2 from J, leaving 10 bases between them. The CDR3 is made up of 12 amino acids. Looked up from germline, CDR1 is SQVTM and CDR2 is ANQGSEA. The CDR3 region is CSVGDGNYGYTF. CDR3 DNA: TGCAGCGTGGGAGACGGGAACTATGGCTACACCTTC. The full variable domain, in which reference TRBV29-1 and TRBJ1-2 provide the parts outside the CDR3, is SAVISQKPSRDICQRGTSLTIQCQVDSQVTMMFWYRQQPGQSLTLIATANQGSEATYESGFVIDKFPISRPNLTFSTLTVSNMSPEDSSIYLCSVGDGNYGYTFGSGTRLTVV.

The chain couples TRBV2 to TRBJ2-1, with TRBD2 identical over 8 bases. This CDR3 has 15 residues. In germline, CDR1 is SNHLY, CDR2 FYNNEI. The junction had 11 bases not matched to a gene; V was cut back by 6 bases and J by 7 bases. CDR3 DNA sequence: TGTGCCAGCAGCCCCTCGGGACTAGGATATAATGAGCAGTTCTTC. Translation: CASSPSGLGYNEQFF.

V usage is TRBV7-8 and J usage is TRBJ2-5, with 11 bases fitting TRBD2. The germline gives CDR1 SGHVS, CDR2 FQNEAQ. V lost 5 bases to trimming and J lost 2 bases; unmatched junction nucleotides: 19. The CDR3 spans 20 residues. The DNA of the CDR3 is TGTGCCAGCAGCCCCACACTAGCGGGAGACCTAAATAGACCTCAAGAGACCCAGTACTTC. Translating gives CASSPTLAGDLNRPQETQYF. Full variable domain (remainder filled in from reference TRBV7-8 and TRBJ2-5): GAGVSQSPRYKVAKRGQDVALRCDPISGHVSLFWYQQALGQGPEFLTYFQNEAQLDKSGLPSDRFFAERPEGSVSTLKIQRTQQEDSAVYLCASSPTLAGDLNRPQETQYFGPGTRLLVL.

The chain employs TRBV19 and TRBJ2-1, with D perhaps TRBD2 (5 bases). The CDR3 consists of 14 residues. The V and J ends lost 5 bases and 9 bases respectively, with 17 bases between them. The germline V gene has CDR1 LNHDA and CDR2 SQIVND (reference sequence). CDR3 nucleotides: TGTGCCAGTAGTGACGGGAAGCTTGTACGTGAGCAGTTCTTC. The encoded protein is CASSDGKLVREQFF.

CDR3 amino acids: CASSLTLVGEQYF. The CDR3 DNA sequence: TGTGCCAGCAGCTTAACGCTAGTCGGGGAGCAGTACTTC. The J gene is TRBJ2-7, the V gene TRBV7-9; D remains ambiguous. The CDR3 totals 13 residues. Germline V lookup: CDR1 SEHNR, CDR2 FQNEAQ (reference sequence). V lost 2 bases and J 7 bases, leaving 12 bases between the germline ends.

The chain joins TRBV5-5 to TRBJ1-2; D perhaps matches TRBD1 (5 bases). CDR1 is SGHKS and CDR2 is YYEKEE in the germline V gene (reference sequence). CDR3 length: 16 residues. With 1 base removed from V and 3 bases from J, the gap between germline ends came to 16 bases. CDR3 region: CASSLSPYIGDYGYTF. Here the CDR3 DNA reads TGTGCCAGCAGCTTGTCACCGTATATAGGGGACTATGGCTACACCTTC.

This chain uses TRBV20-1 with TRBJ2-3; D is unclear. The germline V gene has CDR1 DFQATT and CDR2 SNEGSKA (reference sequence). Between the trimmed V and J ends, which lost 0 bases and 6 bases, there was a span of 4 bases. This CDR3 is 11 amino acids long. The CDR3 loop is CSAREEDTQYF. The CDR3 DNA is TGCAGTGCTAGAGAGGAGGATACGCAGTATTTT.

This clone occurred once. This chain uses TRBV27 with TRBJ1-1; D perhaps matches TRBD1 (5 bases). The CDR3 length is 16 residues. V was pared by 5 bases and J by 1 base, with 17 bases between. Germline lookup yields CDR1 MNHEY and CDR2 SMNVEV (reference sequence). The CDR3 protein is CASSPHRDFQNTEAFF. In DNA form, the CDR3 reads TGTGCCAGCAGTCCACACCGGGACTTCCAGAACACTGAAGCTTTCTTT.

This rearrangement joins TRBV7-2 to TRBJ1-1; D gene uncertain. Trimming removed 2 bases from V and 0 bases from J, with 10 bases in between. Germline lookup yields CDR1 SGHTA and CDR2 FQGNSA. This CDR3 is built from 15 residues. For the CDR3, the DNA is TGTGCCAGCAGCTTATTTGTCAGTTTGAACACTGAAGCTTTCTTT. It encodes CASSLFVSLNTEAFF.

This clone was seen just once. V and J are TRBV5-1 and TRBJ2-7; TRBD2 aligns across 12 bases. Trimming removed 2 bases from V and 6 bases from J; junction bases left unmatched: 6. The CDR3 runs to 15 residues. CDR1 is SGHRS, CDR2 YFSETQ, per germline. The CDR3 loop is CASSFFLAGGSEQYF. For the CDR3, the DNA is TGCGCCAGCAGCTTTTTCCTAGCGGGAGGGAGCGAGCAGTACTTC.

This chain links TRBV5-4 with TRBJ1-1, with 8 bases that match TRBD1. The CDR3 sequence is 13 residues long. Germline loops: CDR1 SGHNT, CDR2 YYREEE (reference sequence). V lost 4 bases, J lost 11 bases, and 10 bases stayed unmatched. Here the CDR3 DNA reads TGTGCCAGCAGCCGAAAGGACAGGGAGGATGCTTTCTTT. Protein product: CASSRKDREDAFF.

Points on this clone: Other DNA sequences of this sample code for an identical CDR3. The chain has TRBV5-4 and TRBJ2-7; 12 nucleotides align to TRBD2. The CDR3 loop spans 14 amino acids. V lost 4 bases and J lost 4; bases outside the gene matches: 3. Per germline, CDR1 SGHNT and CDR2 YYREEE (reference sequence). The CDR3 DNA sequence: TGTGCCAGCAGCCCCGGGACTAGCGGGTACGAGCAGTACTTC. The encoded protein is CASSPGTSGYEQYF.

This chain joins TRBV7-2 and TRBJ1-4, with D possibly being TRBD1 (6 bases). The CDR3 has 14 amino acids. V was trimmed by 0 bases and J by 7 bases, leaving 9 bases between them. The germline V gene has CDR1 SGHTA and CDR2 FQGNSA. CDR3 protein: CASSLAGGGEKLFF. The CDR3 DNA is TGTGCCAGCAGCTTAGCAGGGGGAGGTGAAAAACTGTTTTTT.

The chain links TRBV25-1 to TRBJ2-7, with 9 bases lining up with TRBD1. V gave up 6 bases and J gave up 6 bases; unmatched junction bases: 9. Germline V gene sequence: CDR1 MGHDK, CDR2 SYGVNS. The CDR3 contains 14 residues. CDR3 region: CASSKSGQGLEQYF. DNA for the CDR3: TGTGCCAGCAGCAAATCGGGACAGGGTCTCGAGCAGTACTTC.

V gene TRBV4-1 combines with J gene TRBJ2-1; 8 bases match TRBD2. This CDR3 region has 18 residues. CDR1 and CDR2 (germline): MGHRA, YSYEKL. V dropped 5 bases and J dropped 0; count of bases not matched to a gene: 12. The CDR3 coding sequence is TGCGCCAGCAGCGTCCCCGGCCTGGCGGGAGGCTCCTACAATGAGCAGTTCTTC. It is translated as CASSVPGLAGGSYNEQFF.

The chain joins TRBV7-8 to TRBJ2-7; TRBD2 agrees at 7 bases. The CDR3 runs 15 residues. Germline V gene lookup returns CDR1 SGHVS and CDR2 FQNEAQ. V gave up 6 bases and J gave up 0 bases; unmatched junction bases: 8. The CDR3 region has the DNA TGTGCCAGCAGGAGGGAGGGAGGGCTCTCCTACGAGCAGTACTTC. Amino acids: CASRREGGLSYEQYF.

V and J are TRBV7-6 and TRBJ2-2; TRBD2 matches 8 bases. With V trimmed by 4 bases and J by 8 bases, 3 bases remained unmatched. The CDR3 sequence is 13 residues long. The germline V gene encodes CDR1 SGHVS and CDR2 FNYEAQ. The CDR3 DNA sequence: TGTGCCAGCAGCTCAGTAGCGGGAGGGGAGCTGTTTTTT. Encoded protein: CASSSVAGGELFF.

The chain joins TRBV7-9 to TRBJ2-7; the D gene is possibly TRBD1 (5 bases). This CDR3 is built from 13 residues. Germline assignment: CDR1 SEHNR and CDR2 FQNEAQ (reference sequence). V was pared by 5 bases and J by 2 bases, with 10 bases between. CDR3 residues: CASSGAMTYEQYF. The CDR3, as DNA: TGTGCCAGCAGCGGGGCTATGACCTACGAGCAGTACTTC.

This sequence joins TRBV2 and TRBJ2-7, with D uncertain. V was clipped by 2 bases and J by 7 bases, with 9 bases between them. The CDR3 is made up of 12 amino acids. Germline values: CDR1 SNHLY, CDR2 FYNNEI. The CDR3 sequence is CASSELFGEQYF. In DNA form, the CDR3 reads TGTGCCAGCAGTGAATTGTTTGGGGAGCAGTACTTC.